The 15 T cell receptor beta chains presented below share a single source sample, sequenced in a study of T cell responses to AZD1222 COVID-19 vaccine. Libraries were prepared by immunoSEQ multiplex PCR; TCRdb keeps only in-frame clonotypes and omits some of them. The sample carries approximately 140,000 clones, more than 90% recorded once. The source was peripheral blood, collected 28 days after the second AZD1222 dose. These receptors originate from an adult who received the AZD1222 COVID-19 vaccine.

V usage is TRBV27 and J usage is TRBJ2-1; TRBD2 matches at 15 bases. The J segment lost 7 bases and the V segment lost 5 bases, leaving 3 bases of the junction unmatched. This CDR3 comprises 15 residues. Germline assignment: CDR1 MNHEY and CDR2 SMNVEV (reference sequence). CDR3 sequence (DNA): TGTGCCAGCAGTGGGACTAGCGGGGGGTGGAATGAGCAGTTCTTC. This codes for CASSGTSGGWNEQFF.

This clone was recorded only once. This chain connects TRBV9 to TRBJ1-3, with D maybe TRBD1 (5 bases). The CDR3 sequence is 14 residues long. Germline V gives CDR1 SGDLS, CDR2 YYNGEE. The germline V and J ends were trimmed by 7 bases and 0 bases, with 11 bases remaining between them. Written as DNA, the CDR3 is TGTGCCAGCTGCACAGGTAGCTCTGGAAACACCATATATTTT. Amino acid sequence: CASCTGSSGNTIYF.

The genes are TRBV27 and TRBJ2-7; no clear D gene. The length of the CDR3 is 13 residues. Germline V CDR1 and CDR2: MNHEY, SMNVEV (reference sequence). Trimming left V 6 bases short and J 5 bases short, with 14 bases between. The CDR3 protein is CASSPVMVHEQYF. CDR3 coding DNA: TGTGCCAGCAGCCCTGTCATGGTACACGAGCAGTACTTC.

A few counts support this clone. V and J are TRBV29-1 and TRBJ1-5, with 9 bases matching TRBD1. J was trimmed by 3 bases and V by 6 bases; bases with no gene match: 9. The CDR3 is 15 residues long. Germline V lookup: CDR1 SQVTM, CDR2 ANQGSEA. In nucleotides, the CDR3 is TGCAGCGTGCTACCGGGACAGGGTGACAATCAGCCCCAGCATTTT. Encoded protein: CSVLPGQGDNQPQHF.

The CDR3 coding sequence is TGTGCCAGCAGTTACGAGGGAACTCAAGAGACCCAGTACTTC. Its translation is CASSYEGTQETQYF. The rearrangement links TRBV6-5 to TRBJ2-5; a possible D gene is TRBD2 (5 bases). This CDR3 comprises 14 residues. With 2 bases removed from V and 2 bases from J, the gap between germline ends came to 9 bases. Germline lookup yields CDR1 MNHEY and CDR2 SVGAGI.

This clone appeared a single time. This chain connects TRBV24-1 to TRBJ2-1; a possible D gene is TRBD2 (6 bases). CDR1 and CDR2 from the germline V gene are KGHDR and SFDVKD. V dropped 1 base and J dropped 9 bases, with 12 bases sitting between them. The CDR3 loop spans 14 amino acids. CDR3 bases: TGTGCCACCAGTGATTTTACTCAGGGAGGTGAGCAGTTCTTC. Translating it yields CATSDFTQGGEQFF.

The rearrangement uses TRBV5-4 and TRBJ2-1, with 11 bases aligning to TRBD2. The CDR3 is 15 amino acids. The trim removed 1 base at V and 7 bases at J, leaving 4 bases unmatched. Per germline, CDR1 SGHNT and CDR2 YYREEE (reference sequence). CDR3: CASSLTSGRGNEQFF. In DNA form, the CDR3 reads TGTGCCAGCAGCTTGACTAGCGGGAGAGGGAATGAGCAGTTCTTC.

CDR3 residues: CASSRESGGNTGELFF. DNA of the CDR3: TGCGCCAGCAGCAGGGAGAGCGGGGGAAACACCGGGGAGCTGTTTTTT. The chain couples TRBV5-1 to TRBJ2-2; TRBD2 matches at 8 bases. Germline trimming cut 4 bases from V and 2 bases from J; bases unmatched to any gene: 7. Germline values: CDR1 SGHRS, CDR2 YFSETQ. CDR3 length: 16 amino acids.

The gene calls are TRBV24-1 and TRBJ2-6, with a possible D match to TRBD2 (6 bases). Trimming pared 2 bases from V and 0 bases from J, leaving 16 bases between. Germline loops: CDR1 KGHDR, CDR2 SFDVKD. The CDR3 extends over 19 amino acids. The CDR3, as DNA: TGTGCCACCAGTGATTCAGGGTGGACTACCAACTCTGGGGCCAACGTCCTGACTTTC. This sequence encodes CATSDSGWTTNSGANVLTF.

The V gene is TRBV10-2, the J gene TRBJ2-1; D gene ambiguous. CDR3 length: 11 amino acids. Trimming shortened V by 4 bases and J by 7 bases, and 5 bases separated the two germline ends. CDR1 and CDR2 (germline): WSHSY, SAAADI. CDR3 DNA: TGCGCCAGCAGTGCCCGTAATGAGCAGTTCTTC. It encodes CASSARNEQFF.

The rearrangement links TRBV5-3 to TRBJ1-6; D is unresolved. TRBV5-3 is classed as an ORF, of uncertain function. V was trimmed by 1 base and J by 1 base, leaving 6 bases between them. This CDR3 contains 15 residues. The CDR3 region is CARSLRGSYNSPLHF. DNA of the CDR3: TGTGCCAGAAGCTTGCGTGGTTCCTATAATTCACCCCTCCACTTT.

The sample holds one count of this clone. The gene calls are TRBV6-5 and TRBJ2-7; TRBD1 matches at 7 bases. Trimming took 5 bases from V and 3 from J; bases not matched to a gene: 10. The CDR3 runs to 15 residues. Germline V gene sequence: CDR1 MNHEY, CDR2 SVGAGI. CDR3: CASSNTGQQYYEQYF. The CDR3 DNA reads as TGTGCCAGCAGTAATACGGGACAGCAATACTACGAGCAGTACTTC.

The chain links TRBV3-1 (or the pseudogene TRBV3-2) to TRBJ2-4, with D possibly matching TRBD1 (5 bases). The V gene's germline CDR1 is LGHDT and CDR2 YNNKEL (reference sequence). The CDR3 spans 14 residues. V was shortened by 4 bases and J by 9 bases, with 16 bases between the two germline ends. CDR3 loop: CASSPPSTVSIQYF. CDR3 sequence (DNA): TGTGCCAGCAGCCCCCCATCGACAGTAAGCATTCAGTACTTC.

The CDR3 spells CASSPGQETQYF. Written as DNA, the CDR3 is TGTGCCAGCAGCCCAGGTCAAGAGACCCAGTACTTC. This chain uses TRBV3-1 (or the pseudogene TRBV3-2) with TRBJ2-5; D gene unclear. The CDR3 contains 12 residues. Trimming took off 4 bases at V and 2 bases at J, with 5 bases between the two ends. Germline lookup yields CDR1 LGHDT and CDR2 YNNKEL (reference sequence).

This rearrangement joins TRBV24-1 to TRBJ1-1; D is unclear. The germline gives CDR1 KGHDR, CDR2 SFDVKD. The CDR3 contains 13 residues. V lost 7 bases and J 1 base, leaving 9 bases between the germline ends. CDR3 DNA sequence: TGTGCCACCAGAATCGGGGAGAACACTGAAGCTTTCTTT. Encoded protein: CATRIGENTEAFF.